This T cell receptor beta chain was identified during a study of OX40 agonist ivuxolimab in advanced cancers. General study points: On average, a greater number of expanded clones characterised CD8+ T cells relative to CD4+.

In regard to this clone: Its antigen remains unidentified.

Libraries were prepared by immunoSEQ multiplex PCR; TCRdb keeps only in-frame clonotypes and omits some of them. The sample contains 60,000 or so clones, less than 90% of which appear only once. The receptor was isolated from an adult with an advanced solid tumor such as melanoma, head and neck, liver or kidney cancer. The specimen was CD4+ or CD8+ T cells sorted from blood, collected in a trial of the OX40 agonist ivuxolimab.

CDR3 sequence (DNA): TGCGCCAGCAGCCTACCGCGACTAGCGCCCGACCGGAATGAGCAGTTCTTC. It codes for CASSLPRLAPDRNEQFF. This rearrangement joins TRBV5-1 to TRBJ2-1; TRBD2 matches 8 bases. V was clipped by 4 bases and J by 7 bases; unmatched bases: 16. The CDR3 consists of 17 residues. Germline V CDR1 and CDR2: SGHRS, YFSETQ.